This T cell receptor (beta chain) was sequenced during a study of somatic mutations in cytotoxic T cells in rheumatoid arthritis. Germline values: CDR1 SGHDN, CDR2 FVKESK. This CDR3 has 15 residues. V was cut by 4 bases and J by 5 bases, with 14 bases left in between. Sequencing used immunoSEQ multiplex PCR; TCRdb keeps in-frame clones, though not all of them. This sample has about 9,000 clones, with more than 70% found just once. The sequenced material came from CD8+ T cells sorted from blood. The rearrangement links TRBV14 to TRBJ2-2, with D maybe TRBD2 (5 bases). The receptor's source is an adult with rheumatoid arthritis. The CDR3 DNA reads TGTGCCAGCAGCCTACTAGGCCTCAGGACCGGGGAGCTGTTTTTT. It codes for CASSLLGLRTGELFF.